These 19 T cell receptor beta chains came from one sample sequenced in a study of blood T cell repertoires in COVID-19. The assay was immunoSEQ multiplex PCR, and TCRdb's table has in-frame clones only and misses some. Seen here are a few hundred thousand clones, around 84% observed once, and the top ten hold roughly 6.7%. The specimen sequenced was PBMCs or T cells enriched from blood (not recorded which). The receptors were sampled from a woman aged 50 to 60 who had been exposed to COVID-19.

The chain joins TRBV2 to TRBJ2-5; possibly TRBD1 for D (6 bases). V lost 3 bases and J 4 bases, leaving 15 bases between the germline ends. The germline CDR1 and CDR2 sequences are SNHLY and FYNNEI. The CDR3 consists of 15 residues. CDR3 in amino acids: CASSERGRISETQYF. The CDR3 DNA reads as TGTGCCAGCAGTGAGAGGGGGAGAATCTCAGAGACCCAGTACTTC.

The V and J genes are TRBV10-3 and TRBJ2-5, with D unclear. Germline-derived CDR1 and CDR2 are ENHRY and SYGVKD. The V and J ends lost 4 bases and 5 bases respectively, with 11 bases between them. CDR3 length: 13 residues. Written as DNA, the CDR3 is TGTGCCATCAGTGCAGTTGGTCAGGAGACCCAGTACTTC. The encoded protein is CAISAVGQETQYF.

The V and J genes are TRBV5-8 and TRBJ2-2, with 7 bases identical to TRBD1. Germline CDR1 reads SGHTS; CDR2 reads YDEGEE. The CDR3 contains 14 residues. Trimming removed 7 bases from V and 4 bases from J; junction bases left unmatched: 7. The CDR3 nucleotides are TGTGCCAGCTCGACAGGGAGACGCACCGGGGAGCTGTTTTTT. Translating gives CASSTGRRTGELFF.

As DNA, the CDR3 is TGTGCCAGCAGCGGGAGTTTTTTGTACACTGAAGCTTTCTTT. This translates into CASSGSFLYTEAFF. The V gene is TRBV7-9, the J gene TRBJ1-1; D unresolved. Germline CDR1 SEHNR, CDR2 FQNEAQ (reference sequence). The V and J ends lost 5 bases and 3 bases respectively, with 13 bases between them. The CDR3 has 14 residues.

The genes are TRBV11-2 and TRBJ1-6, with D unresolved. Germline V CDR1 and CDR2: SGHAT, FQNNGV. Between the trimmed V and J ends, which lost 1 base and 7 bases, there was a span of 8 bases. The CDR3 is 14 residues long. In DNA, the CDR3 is TGTGCCAGCAGCTTAGCAACAGCAAATTCACCCCTCCACTTT. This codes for CASSLATANSPLHF. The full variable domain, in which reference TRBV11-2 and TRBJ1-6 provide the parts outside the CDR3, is EAGVAQSPRYKIIEKRQSVAFWCNPISGHATLYWYQQILGQGPKLLIQFQNNGVVDDSQLPKDRFSAERLKGVDSTLKIQPAKLEDSAVYLCASSLATANSPLHFGNGTRLTVT.

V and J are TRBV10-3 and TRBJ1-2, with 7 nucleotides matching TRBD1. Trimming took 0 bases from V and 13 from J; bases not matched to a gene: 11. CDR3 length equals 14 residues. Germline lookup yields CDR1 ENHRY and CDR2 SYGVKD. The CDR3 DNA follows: TGTGCCATCAGTGAGTCGGGACAGCCAGGGGGGTTCACCTTC. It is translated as CAISESGQPGGFTF.

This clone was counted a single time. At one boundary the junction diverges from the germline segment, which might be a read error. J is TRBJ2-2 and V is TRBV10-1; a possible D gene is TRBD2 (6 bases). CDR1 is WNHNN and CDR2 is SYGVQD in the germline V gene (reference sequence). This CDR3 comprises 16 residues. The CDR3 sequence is CASREDLGGSTGELFF. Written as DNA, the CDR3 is TGCGCCAGCCGTGAAGATCTGGGAGGAAGCACCGGGGAGCTGTTTTTT.

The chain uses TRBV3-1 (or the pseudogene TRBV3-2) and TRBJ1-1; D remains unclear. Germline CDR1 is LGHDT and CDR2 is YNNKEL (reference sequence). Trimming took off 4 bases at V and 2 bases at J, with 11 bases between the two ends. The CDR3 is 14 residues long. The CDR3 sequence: CASSPAGSNTEAFF. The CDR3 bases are TGTGCCAGCAGCCCTGCGGGGTCCAACACTGAAGCTTTCTTT.

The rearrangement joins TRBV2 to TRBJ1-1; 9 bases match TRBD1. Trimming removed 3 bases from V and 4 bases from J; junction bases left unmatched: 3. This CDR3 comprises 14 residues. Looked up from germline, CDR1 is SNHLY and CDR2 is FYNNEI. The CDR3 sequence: CASSEGQGVTEAFF. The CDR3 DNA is TGTGCCAGCAGTGAGGGACAGGGAGTCACTGAAGCTTTCTTT.

In nucleotides, the CDR3 is TGTGCCAGCAGCTTAGACAGTAACTATGGCTACACCTTC. Translation: CASSLDSNYGYTF. This rearrangement joins TRBV7-2 to TRBJ1-2; the D is unclear. The CDR3 covers 13 residues. V shed 1 base and J shed 1 base, with 4 bases lying between them. Germline V CDR1 and CDR2: SGHTA, FQGNSA.

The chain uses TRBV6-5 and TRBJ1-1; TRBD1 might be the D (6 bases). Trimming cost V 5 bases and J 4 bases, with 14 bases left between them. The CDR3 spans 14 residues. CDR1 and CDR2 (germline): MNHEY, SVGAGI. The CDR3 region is CASSRTAWGTEAFF. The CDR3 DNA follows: TGTGCCAGCAGTCGGACAGCCTGGGGCACTGAAGCTTTCTTT.

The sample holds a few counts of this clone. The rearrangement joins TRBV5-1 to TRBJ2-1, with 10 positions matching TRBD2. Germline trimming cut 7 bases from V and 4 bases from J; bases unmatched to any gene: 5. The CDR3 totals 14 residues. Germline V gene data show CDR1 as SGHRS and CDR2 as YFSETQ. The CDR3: CASSSGGGYNEQFF. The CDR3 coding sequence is TGCGCCAGCTCTAGCGGGGGAGGTTACAATGAGCAGTTCTTC.

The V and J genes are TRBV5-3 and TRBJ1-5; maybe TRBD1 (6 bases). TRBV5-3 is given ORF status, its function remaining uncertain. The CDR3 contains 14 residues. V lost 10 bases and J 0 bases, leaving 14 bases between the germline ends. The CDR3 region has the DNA TGTGCCGGATGTACAGGGTTTAGCAATCAGCCCCAGCATTTT. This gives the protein CAGCTGFSNQPQHF.

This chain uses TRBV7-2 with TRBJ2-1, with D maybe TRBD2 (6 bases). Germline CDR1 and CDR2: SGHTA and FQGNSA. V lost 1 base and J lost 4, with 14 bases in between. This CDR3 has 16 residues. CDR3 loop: CASSLVGLRVYNEQFF. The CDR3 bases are TGTGCCAGCAGCTTAGTCGGACTAAGAGTTTACAATGAGCAGTTCTTC.

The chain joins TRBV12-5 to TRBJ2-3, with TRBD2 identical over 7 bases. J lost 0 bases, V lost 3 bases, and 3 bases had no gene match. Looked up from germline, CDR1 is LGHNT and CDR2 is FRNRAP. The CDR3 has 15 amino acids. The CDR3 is CASGFGTTSTDTQYF. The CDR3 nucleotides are TGTGCTAGTGGTTTTGGGACTACTAGCACAGATACGCAGTATTTT. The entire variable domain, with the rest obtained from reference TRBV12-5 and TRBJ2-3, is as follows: DARVTQTPRHKVTEMGQEVTMRCQPILGHNTVFWYRQTMMQGLELLAYFRNRAPLDDSGMPKDRFSAEMPDATLATLKIQPSEPRDSAVYFCASGFGTTSTDTQYFGPGTRLTVL.

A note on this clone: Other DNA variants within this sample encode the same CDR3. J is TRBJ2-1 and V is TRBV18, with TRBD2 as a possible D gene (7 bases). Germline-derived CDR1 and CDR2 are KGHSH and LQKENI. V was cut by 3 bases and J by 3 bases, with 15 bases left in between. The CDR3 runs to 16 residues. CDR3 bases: TGTGCCAGCTCACCCATACAGGGAGGGGACTACAATGAGCAGTTCTTC. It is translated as CASSPIQGGDYNEQFF. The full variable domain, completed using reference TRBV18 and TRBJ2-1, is NAGVMQNPRHLVRRRGQEARLRCSPMKGHSHVYWYRQLPEEGLKFMVYLQKENIIDESGMPKERFSAEFPKEGPSILRIQQVVRGDSAAYFCASSPIQGGDYNEQFFGPGTRLTVL.

CDR3 sequence reads: CASNESPPDTQYF. DNA of the CDR3: TGTGCCAGCAACGAGAGTCCCCCAGATACGCAGTATTTT. This rearrangement joins TRBV2 to TRBJ2-3; D uncertain. Germline CDR1 and CDR2: SNHLY and FYNNEI. Trimming took 7 bases from V and 4 from J, leaving 12 bases between them. This CDR3 region has 13 residues.

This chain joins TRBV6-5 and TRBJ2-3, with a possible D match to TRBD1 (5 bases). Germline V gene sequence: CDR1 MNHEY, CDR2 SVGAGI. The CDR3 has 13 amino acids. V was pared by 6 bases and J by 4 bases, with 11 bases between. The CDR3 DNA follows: TGTGCCAGCAGCCTACAGGTCGCAGATACGCAGTATTTT. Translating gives CASSLQVADTQYF.

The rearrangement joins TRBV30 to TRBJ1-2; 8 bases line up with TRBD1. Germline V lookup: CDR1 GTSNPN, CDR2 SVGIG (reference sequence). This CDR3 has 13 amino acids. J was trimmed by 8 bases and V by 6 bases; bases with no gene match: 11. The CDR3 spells CACAQGQGGGYTF. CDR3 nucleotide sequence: TGTGCCTGTGCCCAAGGACAGGGTGGCGGCTACACCTTC.